This T cell receptor beta chain was sequenced in a study of T cell responses to AZD1222 COVID-19 vaccine (TCRdb year 2021). Background on the whole study: AZD1222 recipients with second doses at about 4 weeks or about 12 weeks were pooled, because spike-specific TCR depth and breadth did not differ between schedules. Trial participants were enrolled into age subgroups of 18-55, 56-69 and 70-plus years, which contained about 150, 28 and 57 TCR-sequenced participants, respectively. TCR sequencing covered roughly 230 trial participants: 200 to 220 given two doses of AZD1222 and approximately 26 given two doses of MenACWY control vaccine. Findings and caveats that apply to the study as a whole: Spike-specific TCR breadth and depth rose significantly after two AZD1222 doses compared with day 0 and with MenACWY recipients. Because no samples from the day 14 peak response were available, repertoires could be characterized only after the peak T cell response. Conclusions about previously exposed vaccinees are limited because only six or seven AZD1222 recipients were SARS-CoV-2 seropositive at baseline. The vaccine-associated CD4 TCRs covered the entire spike protein, and the dominant responses fell in regions 160-218 and 743-854. Reportedly, almost half of the unique spike-specific TCRs recognized epitopes lying outside the regions that are mutated in the B.1.351 and B.1.1.7 variants. Participants were mostly white British, with more females than males. The authors suggested clonal diversity may have been underestimated. The 56-69-year group was small, and its depth increase did not reach significance, likely because of low power.

The CDR3 regions of human TCRbeta chains were analyzed by immunosequencing. Turning to the authors' computational methods: TCRs in the repertoires were matched against a reference library of SARS-CoV-2-specific TCRs that had been generated with the MIRA antigen-specificity platform. Breadth was defined as the fraction of unique TCRs that were SARS-CoV-2-associated. Depth was defined as the fraction of total T cells that were SARS-CoV-2-associated. Each spike-specific TCR was assigned to its reactive spike region and to a CD4 or CD8 class using the MIRA data. Log10-transformed breadth and depth values were compared by one-way ANOVA with Sidak's multiple comparisons tests. Not all clones reach the TCRdb copy of this immuneACCESS table, which keeps in-frame sequences only. Checked studies attribute under half of the gap to unresolved V genes and leave the rest unexplained. V and J calls and clone size are copied from that table; D and trimming were computed from the DNA. This sample holds some 180,000 clones; almost 95% were observed only once. The ten largest make up more than 9% of the sample.

Explained via the paper, the time point label denotes: baseline before first vaccination. Samples from vaccinated people were obtained from the UK trials COV001 and COV002, which included a single-blind randomized controlled phase 2/3 trial of AZD1222 (ChAdOx1 nCoV-19) in healthy adults. For TCRbeta chain sequencing, PBMC samples from trial participants were taken at day 0 and at day 28 after the second dose. As for this clone: It has no known antigen specificity. No much larger clonotype is one base removed from it; base qualities were not supplied.

This receptor was taken from an adult in good health. This sample comprised peripheral blood, obtained on day 0 of AZD1222 vaccination.

This receptor has the CDR3 CASSLVSQGTGNTIYF. In nucleotides, the sequence is TGTGCCAGCAGCTTAGTTTCACAGGGGACTGGAAACACCATATATTTT. Recombination connected TRBV7-2 to TRBJ1-3; TRBD1 agrees with 7 junctional bases. The CDR3 starts with the cysteine, ends with the phenylalanine, and has 16 residues. CDR3 DNA only is kept here, 48 bases in frame from base 1. Trimming accounts for 1 base at V and 2 bases at J, while the number of junction bases matched to no gene is 5. In the germline V gene, CDR1 corresponds to SGHTA and CDR2 to FQGNSA.